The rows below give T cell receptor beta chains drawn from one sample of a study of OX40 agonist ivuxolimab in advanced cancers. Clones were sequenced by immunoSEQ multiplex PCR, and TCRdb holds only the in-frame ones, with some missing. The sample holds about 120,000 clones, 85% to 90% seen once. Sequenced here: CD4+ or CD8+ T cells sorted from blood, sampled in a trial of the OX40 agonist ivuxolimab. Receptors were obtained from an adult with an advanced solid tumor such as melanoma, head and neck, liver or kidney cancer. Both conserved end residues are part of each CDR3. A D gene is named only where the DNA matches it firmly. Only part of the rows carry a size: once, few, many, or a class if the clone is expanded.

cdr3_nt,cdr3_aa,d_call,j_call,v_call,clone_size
TGTGCCACCAGCAGAAAGACTGGGACAGGGGGCATGAATGAGCAGTTCTTC,CATSRKTGTGGMNEQFF,TRBD1,TRBJ2-1,TRBV15,NA
TGTGCCTGGAGCCAAGAAATAGCCAAAAACATTCAGTACTTC,CAWSQEIAKNIQYF,NA,TRBJ2-4,TRBV30,NA
TGTGCCAGTAAACCGGGACAGAACACCGGGGAGCTGTTTTTT,CASKPGQNTGELFF,NA,TRBJ2-2,TRBV28,NA
TGTGCCAGCACCCCACACAGTGACAGGAGCTCCTACAATGAGCAGTTCTTC,CASTPHSDRSSYNEQFF,NA,TRBJ2-1,TRBV9,NA
TGTGCCAGCAGCTTGACAGGGAATCTAGGCGGGGAGCTGTTTTTT,CASSLTGNLGGELFF,NA,TRBJ2-2,TRBV5-5,once
TGTGCCAGCAGCTCCAGACAGGGGGGTGAAAAACTGTTTTTT,CASSSRQGGEKLFF,TRBD1,TRBJ1-4,TRBV7-2,NA
TGTGCCATCAGCGAGTGGGAGGGGGCGAGTAATGAAAAACTGTTTTTT,CAISEWEGASNEKLFF,TRBD1,TRBJ1-4,TRBV10-3,NA
TGTGCCAGCAGCTTTGTGGGGGAAGGTCAGCCCCAGCATTTT,CASSFVGEGQPQHF,NA,TRBJ1-5,TRBV7-9,NA
TGTGCCAGCAGCAGGACTAGCGGGGCGAACTACGAGCAGTACTTC,CASSRTSGANYEQYF,TRBD2,TRBJ2-7,TRBV7-9,NA
TGTGCCTGGGGGGACAGGGCAAATGAAAAACTGTTTTTT,CAWGDRANEKLFF,TRBD1,TRBJ1-4,TRBV30,NA
TGTGCCAGCGGCTACGGGGCGGGAAACACCATATATTTT,CASGYGAGNTIYF,NA,TRBJ1-3,TRBV11-2,NA
TGTGCCAGCAGCAGGACTGAAGCTTTCTTT,CASSRTEAFF,NA,TRBJ1-1,TRBV11-2,NA
TGTGCCAGTAGTAGCCCGAGCTCTGGGGCCAACGTCCTGACTTTC,CASSSPSSGANVLTF,NA,TRBJ2-6,TRBV19,NA
TGTGCCAGCAGCCGAACCCGGACAGTTTCTTCCTACGAGCAGTACTTC,CASSRTRTVSSYEQYF,NA,TRBJ2-7,TRBV14,NA
TGCGCCAGCAGCCAAGCGGATGTCCCCTACGAGCAGTACTTC,CASSQADVPYEQYF,NA,TRBJ2-7,TRBV4-3,NA
TGTGCCATCAGTGAGTCCGACAGGAGACAAGAGACCCAGTACTTC,CAISESDRRQETQYF,NA,TRBJ2-5,TRBV10-3,once
TGTGCCAGCAGGATTAGCGGGGGGGAAGAGACCCAGTACTTC,CASRISGGEETQYF,TRBD2,TRBJ2-5,TRBV7-2,few
TGTGCTAGTGGTTTGAGAGCGGGGGCTACAGATACGCAGTATTTT,CASGLRAGATDTQYF,TRBD2,TRBJ2-3,TRBV12-5,once
TGTGCCAGCAGTAACCGGGACAGGGGATACGAGCAGTACTTC,CASSNRDRGYEQYF,TRBD1,TRBJ2-7,TRBV6-5,NA
TGTGCCAGCTCACCACCTTCGGGTATTAACTATGGCTACACCTTC,CASSPPSGINYGYTF,NA,TRBJ1-2,TRBV18,NA